The next 3 T cell receptor beta chains were all read from a single sample in a study of siplizumab effects on memory and regulatory T cells. Method: immunoSEQ multiplex PCR; TCRdb's copy keeps in-frame clones and lacks some. Of some 100,000 clones in the sample, just over 90% were seen once. Sequenced input: Tregs sorted from blood. Source of these receptors: a human donor in good health.

The chain couples TRBV29-1 to TRBJ2-7; a possible D gene is TRBD1 (6 bases). Germline assignment: CDR1 SQVTM and CDR2 ANQGSEA. This CDR3 has 13 amino acids. V lost 7 bases to trimming and J lost 2 bases, with 15 bases between them. CDR3 sequence: CSAGQGGPYEQYF. The CDR3 coding sequence is TGCAGCGCGGGACAAGGGGGACCCTACGAGCAGTACTTC.

This clone has just a few counts. The chain combines TRBV5-4 with TRBJ1-2, with D unresolved. The CDR3 length is 11 residues. CDR1 SGHNT and CDR2 YYREEE come from the germline V gene (reference sequence). Trimming removed 4 bases from V and 8 bases from J, with 9 bases in between. The CDR3 nucleotides are TGTGCCAGCAGCACGTCAAGGGGCTACACCTTC. It specifies CASSTSRGYTF.

The chain employs TRBV7-9 and TRBJ2-5, with TRBD2 matching over 9 bases. The junction had 6 bases not matched to a gene; V was cut back by 5 bases and J by 5 bases. Germline V gene sequence: CDR1 SEHNR, CDR2 FQNEAQ (reference sequence). The length of the CDR3 is 14 residues. The CDR3 DNA sequence: TGTGCCAGCAGCAAGCGGGGGGAGGGGGAGACCCAGTACTTC. Amino acids: CASSKRGEGETQYF.